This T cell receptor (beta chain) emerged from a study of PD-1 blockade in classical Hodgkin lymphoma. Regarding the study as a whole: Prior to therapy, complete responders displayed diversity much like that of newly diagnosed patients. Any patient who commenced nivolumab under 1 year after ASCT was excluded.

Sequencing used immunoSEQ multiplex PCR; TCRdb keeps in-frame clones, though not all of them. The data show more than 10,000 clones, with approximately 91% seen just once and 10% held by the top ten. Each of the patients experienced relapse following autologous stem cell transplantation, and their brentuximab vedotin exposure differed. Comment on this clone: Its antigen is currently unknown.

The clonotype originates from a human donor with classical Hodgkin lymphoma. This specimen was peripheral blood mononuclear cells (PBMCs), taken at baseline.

The CDR3 protein is CASRPGTGAYEQYF. CDR3 DNA: TGCGCCAGTCGTCCCGGGACAGGTGCCTACGAGCAGTACTTC. The chain joins TRBV5-1 to TRBJ2-7, with TRBD1 matching 8 bases. With V trimmed by 8 bases and J by 2 bases, 9 bases remained unmatched. Germline V gene lookup returns CDR1 SGHRS and CDR2 YFSETQ. The CDR3 spans 14 residues.